What follows are 5 T cell receptor beta chains derived from one specimen sequenced in a study of vaccination and CD4 T cells after COVID-19. An Oncomine TCR Beta short-read assay was used to sequence the DNA from cultured CD4+ T cells. MiXCR was run by TCRdb on the PCR reads, yielding one entry per CDR3 protein. The sample yields 10,000 to 15,000 distinct CDR3 sequences, 60% to 80% seen once. What these receptors recognize is not known. Sample treatment: approximately nine-day PBMC culture with coronavirus spike peptide pools or control peptides (ViraFEST assay). Specimen: CD4+ T cells from blood, cultured in vitro. These receptors all come from a human donor who had recovered from COVID-19.

This clonotype has a single count. The chain couples TRBV7-2 to TRBJ2-1; 11 bases are shared with TRBD2. The V gene's germline CDR1 is SGHTA and CDR2 FQGNSA. The junction had 7 bases not matched to a gene; V was cut back by 1 base and J by 5 bases. The CDR3 has 17 residues. DNA of the CDR3: TGTGCCAGCAGCTTAGGATTACTAGCGGGGGACCACAATGAGCAGTTCTTC. Protein: CASSLGLLAGDHNEQFF.

The rearrangement links TRBV7-9 to TRBJ2-5; TRBD2 aligns across 8 bases. From germline, CDR1 is SEHNR and CDR2 FQNEAQ (reference sequence). The trim removed 4 bases at V and 2 bases at J, leaving 18 bases unmatched. The CDR3 has 19 residues. The CDR3 nucleotides are TGTGCCAGCAGCTCCCTCTCCCTGGGTACTAGCGGACATCAAGAGACCCAGTACTTC. Translation: CASSSLSLGTSGHQETQYF.

The chain uses TRBV2 and TRBJ1-2; D unclear. This CDR3 spans 13 amino acids. CDR1 SNHLY and CDR2 FYNNEI come from the germline V gene. Trimming shortened V by 3 bases and J by 4 bases, and 9 bases separated the two germline ends. The CDR3: CASSDLGSYGYTF. The DNA of the CDR3 is TGTGCCAGCAGTGATTTGGGAAGCTATGGCTACACCTTC.

The sample holds one count of this clonotype. The chain joins TRBV20-1 to TRBJ1-1; D not certain. V lost 0 bases to trimming and J lost 3 bases, with 11 bases between them. Germline loops: CDR1 DFQATT, CDR2 SNEGSKA (reference sequence). CDR3 length: 14 residues. CDR3 sequence: CSARDLLVYTEAFF. DNA for the CDR3: TGCAGTGCTAGAGATCTATTGGTGTACACTGAAGCTTTCTTT.

This clonotype was found once. This rearrangement joins TRBV20-1 to TRBJ1-3, with D hard to call. V was cut by 5 bases and J by 2 bases, with 13 bases left in between. Germline V gene lookup returns CDR1 DFQATT and CDR2 SNEGSKA (reference sequence). This CDR3 comprises 14 residues. The CDR3 DNA sequence: TGCAGTGCTGGCGACGGGCGAACTGGAAACACCATATATTTT. Encoded protein: CSAGDGRTGNTIYF.